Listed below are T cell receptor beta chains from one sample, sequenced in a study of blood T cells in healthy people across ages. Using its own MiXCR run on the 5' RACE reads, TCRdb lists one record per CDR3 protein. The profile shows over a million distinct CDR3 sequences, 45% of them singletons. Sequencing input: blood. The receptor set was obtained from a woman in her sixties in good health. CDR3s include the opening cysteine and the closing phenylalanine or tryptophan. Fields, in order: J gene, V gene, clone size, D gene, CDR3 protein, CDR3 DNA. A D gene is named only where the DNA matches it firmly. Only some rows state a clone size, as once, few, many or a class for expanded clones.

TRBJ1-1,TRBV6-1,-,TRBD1,CASSEDRDTEAFF,TGTGCCAGCAGTGAGGACAGGGACACTGAAGCTTTCTTT
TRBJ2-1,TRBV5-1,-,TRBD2,CASSGTGTSGRGGQFF,TGCGCCAGCAGCGGAACCGGGACTAGCGGGAGGGGTGGGCAGTTCTTC
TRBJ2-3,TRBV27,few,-,CASSLSLVPDTQYF,TGTGCCAGCAGTTTATCCCTGGTTCCAGATACGCAGTATTTT
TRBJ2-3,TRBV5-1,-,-,CASSRMRDSTQYF,TGCGCCAGCAGCCGGATGAGGGACTCGACGCAGTATTTT
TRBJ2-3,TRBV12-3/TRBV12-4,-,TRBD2,CASTSGGLADTQYF,TGTGCCAGCACCTCGGGAGGGTTGGCAGATACGCAGTATTTT
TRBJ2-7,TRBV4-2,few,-,CASSQSGIPSYEQYF,TGTGCCAGCAGCCAATCTGGGATACCCTCCTACGAGCAGTACTTC
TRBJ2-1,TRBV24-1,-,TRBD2,CATSDWGTSGSNEQFF,TGTGCCACCAGTGATTGGGGGACTAGCGGGAGTAATGAGCAGTTCTTC
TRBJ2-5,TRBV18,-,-,CASSPLDSKETQYF,TGTGCCAGCTCACCACTCGACAGCAAAGAGACCCAGTACTTC
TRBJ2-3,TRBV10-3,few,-,CAISDPATDTQYF,TGTGCCATCAGTGATCCGGCCACAGATACGCAGTATTTT
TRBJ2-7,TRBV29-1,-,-,CSVEVSAGSSYNEQYF,TGCAGCGTTGAAGTCAGCGCAGGGTCATCCTACAATGAGCAGTACTTC
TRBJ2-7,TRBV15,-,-,CATSSRGVEYNEQYF,TGTGCCACCAGCTCCAGGGGGGTCGAGTACAATGAGCAGTACTTC
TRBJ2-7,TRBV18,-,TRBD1,CASSLEQGAQAYEQYF,TGTGCCAGCTCACTCGAACAGGGGGCGCAGGCCTACGAGCAGTACTTC
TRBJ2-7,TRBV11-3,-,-,CASSIAGDSYEQYF,TGTGCCAGCAGCATCGCGGGCGACTCCTACGAGCAGTACTTC
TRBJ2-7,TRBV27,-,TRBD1,CASSRRQGNYEQYF,TGTGCCAGCAGCCGCAGACAGGGCAACTACGAGCAGTACTTC
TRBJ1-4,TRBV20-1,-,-,CSARRQVAEKLFF,TGCAGTGCCCGGAGACAGGTTGCCGAAAAACTGTTTTTT
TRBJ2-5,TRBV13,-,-,CASSLQGIQETQYF,TGTGCCAGCAGCTTACAGGGAATCCAAGAGACCCAGTACTTC
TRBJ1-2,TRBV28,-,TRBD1,CASSNVQGANGYTF,TGTGCCAGCAGTAACGTACAGGGGGCGAATGGCTACACCTTC
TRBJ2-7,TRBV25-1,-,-,CATEGGVVYEQYF,TGTGCCACCGAGGGGGGAGTAGTCTACGAGCAGTACTTC
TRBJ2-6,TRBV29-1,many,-,CSVTSSGANVLTF,TGCAGCGTCACGAGCTCTGGGGCCAACGTCCTGACTTTC
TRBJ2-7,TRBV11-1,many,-,CASSDSLPRDPKREQYF,TGTGCCAGCAGCGATTCCCTCCCCCGGGACCCGAAAAGAGAGCAGTACTTC
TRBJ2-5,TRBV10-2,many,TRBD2,CASSSGRIQETQYF,TGCGCCAGCAGTAGCGGGAGGATCCAAGAGACCCAGTACTTC
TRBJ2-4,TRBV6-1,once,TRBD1,CASRPGEGQPYF,TGTGCCAGCAGACCCGGCGAGGGACAGCCGTACTTC
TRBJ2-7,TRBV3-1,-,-,CASSQGAGKGYEQYF,TGTGCCAGCAGCCAAGGTGCCGGGAAAGGCTACGAGCAGTACTTC
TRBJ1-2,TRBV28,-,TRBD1,CASSLHRTGPYGYTF,TGTGCCAGCAGTTTACACAGGACAGGACCCTATGGCTACACCTTC
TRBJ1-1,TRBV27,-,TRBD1,CASSLLRDRGTEAFF,TGTGCCAGCAGTCTCCTACGGGACAGGGGGACTGAAGCTTTCTTT
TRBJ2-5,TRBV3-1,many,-,CASSQGWKRATQETQYF,TGTGCCAGCAGCCAAGGGTGGAAGCGGGCCACCCAAGAGACCCAGTACTTC
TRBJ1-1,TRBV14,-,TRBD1,CASSNDRGRLAFF,TGTGCCAGCAGCAACGACAGGGGAAGGTTAGCTTTCTTT
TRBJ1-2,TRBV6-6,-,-,CASSYARGNGYTF,TGTGCCAGCAGTTATGCACGGGGTAATGGCTACACCTTC
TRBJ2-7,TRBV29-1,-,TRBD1,CSARQGSGEQYF,TGCAGCGCTCGACAGGGTTCGGGCGAGCAGTACTTC
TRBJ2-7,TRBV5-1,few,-,CASSLDGNPYEQYF,TGCGCCAGCAGCTTGGACGGGAACCCCTACGAGCAGTACTTC
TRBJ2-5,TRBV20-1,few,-,CSARDPDRTSRETQYF,TGCAGTGCTAGAGATCCCGACAGGACATCCAGGGAGACCCAGTACTTC
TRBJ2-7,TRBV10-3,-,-,CAISESGREQYF,TGTGCCATCAGTGAGTCGGGGCGCGAGCAGTACTTC
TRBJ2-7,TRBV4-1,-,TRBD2,CASSQDGLAGEVRSYEQYF,TGCGCCAGCAGCCAGGATGGACTAGCGGGAGAGGTTAGGTCCTACGAGCAGTACTTC
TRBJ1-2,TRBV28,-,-,CASQRGYGYTF,TGTGCCAGCCAAAGAGGCTACGGCTACACCTTC
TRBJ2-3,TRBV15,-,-,CATSSFRDTQYF,TGTGCCACCAGCAGTTTTCGCGATACGCAGTATTTT
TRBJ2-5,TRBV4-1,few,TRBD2,CASSRSSGRGEETQYF,TGCGCCAGCAGCCGGTCTAGCGGGAGGGGGGAAGAGACCCAGTACTTC
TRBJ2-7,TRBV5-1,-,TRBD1,CASGRDRGSDEQYF,TGCGCCAGCGGCAGGGACAGGGGGTCGGACGAGCAGTACTTC
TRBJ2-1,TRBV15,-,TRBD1,CATSGQGSEQFF,TGTGCCACCAGCGGACAGGGGAGTGAGCAGTTCTTC
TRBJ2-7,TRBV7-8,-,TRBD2,CASSLGGGLGRFGQYF,TGTGCCAGCAGCTTAGGTGGGGGACTAGGCCGCTTCGGGCAGTACTTC
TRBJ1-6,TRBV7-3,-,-,CASSSTGRNSPLHF,TGTGCCAGCAGCTCCACAGGGAGGAATTCACCCCTCCACTTT
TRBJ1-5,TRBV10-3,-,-,CAISTDADQPQHF,TGTGCCATCAGTACGGATGCGGATCAGCCCCAGCATTTT
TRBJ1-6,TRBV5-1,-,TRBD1,CASSLSGTGANNSPLHF,TGCGCCAGCAGCCTTAGCGGGACAGGAGCCAATAATTCACCCCTCCACTTT
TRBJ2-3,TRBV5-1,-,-,CASSDGGGVTDTQYF,TGCGCCAGCAGCGACGGAGGGGGGGTAACAGATACGCAGTATTTT
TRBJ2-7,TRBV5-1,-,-,CASSQNQGGYEQYF,TGCGCCAGCAGCCAAAACCAAGGGGGGTACGAGCAGTACTTC
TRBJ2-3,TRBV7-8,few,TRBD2,CASSLGRGGRADTQYF,TGTGCCAGCAGCTTAGGTCGAGGTGGGAGGGCAGATACGCAGTATTTT
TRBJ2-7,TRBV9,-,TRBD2,CASSVLTSVGTYEQYF,TGTGCCAGCAGCGTACTTACTAGCGTTGGAACCTACGAGCAGTACTTC
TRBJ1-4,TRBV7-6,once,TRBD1,CASSLPRTGLTNEKLFF,TGTGCCAGCAGCTTACCGAGGACAGGGCTAACTAATGAAAAACTGTTTTTT
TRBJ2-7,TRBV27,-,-,CASSLAGTEEQYF,TGTGCCAGCAGTTTGGCGGGAACGGAAGAGCAGTACTTC
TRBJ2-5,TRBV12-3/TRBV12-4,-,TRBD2,CASSFRREGPGRETQYF,TGTGCCAGCAGTTTCCGGCGGGAGGGTCCCGGCAGGGAGACCCAGTACTTC
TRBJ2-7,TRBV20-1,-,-,CSARAPGAGERYF,TGCAGTGCTAGAGCCCCAGGGGCCGGCGAGCGGTACTTC
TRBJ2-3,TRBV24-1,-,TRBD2,CATSNSGTQGDTQYF,TGTGCCACCAGTAATAGCGGGACTCAAGGGGATACGCAGTATTTT
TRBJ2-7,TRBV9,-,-,CASSVATLGGKQYF,TGTGCCAGCAGCGTAGCTACGTTGGGGGGCAAGCAGTACTTC
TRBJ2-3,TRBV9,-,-,CASSVAWGTDTQYF,TGTGCCAGCAGCGTAGCGTGGGGCACAGATACGCAGTATTTT
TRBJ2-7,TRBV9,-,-,CASSVAGNGVSEQYF,TGTGCCAGCAGCGTAGCAGGTAACGGGGTGAGCGAGCAGTACTTC
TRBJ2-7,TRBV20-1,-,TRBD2,CSARESFVASGPSSYEQYF,TGCAGTGCTAGAGAAAGTTTTGTAGCTAGCGGGCCAAGCTCCTACGAGCAGTACTTC